This T cell receptor beta chain was sequenced for a study of Ad26.COV2.S vaccination and SARS-CoV-2 variants. Stated treatment: around 19 received Ad26.COV2.S at low or high dose, single or two shots; about five received placebo; per-sample allocation not given. Following the first vaccine or placebo injection, samples were taken on day 63. The data were produced by immunoSEQ multiplex PCR, yet TCRdb's version contains in-frame clones alone and is incomplete. Among approximately 400,000 clones, under 90% were seen once, and the ten largest hold 7% to 9.5%. The V gene's germline CDR1 is SGHRS and CDR2 YFSETQ. This CDR3 has 13 residues. The ends lost 4 bases at V and 6 bases at J; junction bases unmatched: 2.

The sequencing here drew on peripheral blood, taken in a trial of Ad26.COV2.S vaccine versus placebo. This TCR was recovered from a person aged 18-65 years who received the Ad26.COV2.S COVID-19 vaccine or a placebo. This rearrangement joins TRBV5-1 to TRBJ2-2; 8 nucleotides line up with TRBD2. The CDR3 nucleotides are TGCGCCAGCAGCCGCGGGGGGTCCGGGGAGCTGTTTTTT. This gives the protein CASSRGGSGELFF.